The 27 T cell receptor beta chains reported below all come from one sample, sequenced in a study of blood T cell repertoires in COVID-19. The table came from immunoSEQ multiplex PCR; TCRdb's copy has only in-frame clones and leaves some out. The table records some 340,000 clones, around 83% of them present only once. The sequenced material came from peripheral blood. These receptors were obtained from a man aged 25-45 years with active or convalescent COVID-19.

CDR3 sequence (DNA): TGCGCCAGCAGCCCGGGATTCACCTACAATGAGCAGTTCTTC. It yields the protein CASSPGFTYNEQFF. The gene calls are TRBV4-3 and TRBJ2-1; D is possibly TRBD2 (5 bases). The CDR3 runs 14 residues. The germline CDR1 and CDR2 sequences are LGHNA and YSLEER. The V end was cut by 4 bases, the J end by 2 bases, with 9 bases between.

V gene TRBV7-9 combines with J gene TRBJ2-7; TRBD1 might be the D (6 bases). CDR1 is SEHNR and CDR2 is FQNEAQ in the germline V gene (reference sequence). Trimming left V 5 bases short and J 2 bases short, with 19 bases between. This CDR3 has 16 amino acids. The CDR3 loop is CASSPGTSEKTYEQYF. The DNA of the CDR3 is TGTGCCAGCAGCCCCGGGACATCCGAAAAAACCTACGAGCAGTACTTC.

This clone was counted a few times. The J gene is TRBJ2-2, the V gene TRBV4-2; D is perhaps TRBD2 (6 bases). Germline V gives CDR1 LGHNA, CDR2 YNFKEQ. The CDR3 spans 16 residues. Deletions cut 5 bases from V and 7 bases from J, with 20 bases between. The CDR3: CASSEHIADQSGELFF. The CDR3 DNA reads as TGTGCCAGCAGCGAACACATAGCGGACCAGAGCGGGGAGCTGTTTTTT.

J is TRBJ2-7 and V is TRBV7-9; TRBD1 agrees at 8 bases. The CDR3 loop spans 16 amino acids. V lost 2 bases and J lost 5; bases outside the gene matches: 11. CDR1 and CDR2 from the germline V gene are SEHNR and FQNEAQ (reference sequence). The CDR3 is CASSLSAQGARDEQYF. In nucleotides, the CDR3 is TGTGCCAGCAGCTTATCGGCCCAGGGGGCGCGGGACGAGCAGTACTTC.

This sequence joins TRBV5-1 and TRBJ2-2, with unresolved D. The germline gives CDR1 SGHRS, CDR2 YFSETQ. Trimming removed 6 bases from V and 0 bases from J, with 9 bases in between. The CDR3 length is 14 residues. The DNA for the CDR3 is TGCGCCAGCACCCCCAGAACGAACACCGGGGAGCTGTTTTTT. Encoded protein: CASTPRTNTGELFF.

V and J are TRBV7-9 and TRBJ2-1; D unclear. V was shortened by 5 bases and J by 2 bases, with 13 bases between the two germline ends. The CDR3 runs 15 residues. Germline assignment: CDR1 SEHNR and CDR2 FQNEAQ (reference sequence). The CDR3 protein is CASSPRSVAYNEQFF. The CDR3 DNA follows: TGTGCCAGCAGCCCCCGGAGTGTGGCCTACAATGAGCAGTTCTTC.

This clone was counted only a few times. The CDR3 DNA reads TGTGCCAGCAGCTCAACGCGGGGCTACGAGCAGTACTTC. As protein: CASSSTRGYEQYF. The V call is TRBV7-3, the J call TRBJ2-7; D may be TRBD2 (6 bases). Germline V gene sequence: CDR1 SGHTA, CDR2 FQGTGA. The CDR3 consists of 13 residues. The germline V and J ends were trimmed by 4 bases and 3 bases, with 10 bases remaining between them. The full variable domain, with the rest looked up from reference TRBV7-3 and TRBJ2-7, is GAGVSQTPSNKVTEKGKYVELRCDPISGHTALYWYRQSLGQGPEFLIYFQGTGAADDSGLPNDRFFAVRPEGSVSTLKIQRTERGDSAVYLCASSSTRGYEQYFGPGTRLTVT.

As concerns this clone: This CDR3 is also generated by other DNA sequences in the sample. The J gene is TRBJ2-7, the V gene TRBV19; 9 nucleotides match TRBD1. V dropped 4 bases and J dropped 2; count of bases not matched to a gene: 0. The germline CDR1 and CDR2 sequences are LNHDA and SQIVND (reference sequence). This CDR3 has 13 amino acids. CDR3 nucleotide sequence: TGTGCCAGTAGTAGACAGGGGGCCTACGAGCAGTACTTC. The encoded protein is CASSRQGAYEQYF.

J is TRBJ2-1 and V is TRBV10-3; 7 bases line up with TRBD1. J gave up 8 bases and V 8 bases, and 6 bases lay outside the gene matches. Germline CDR1 is ENHRY and CDR2 is SYGVKD. This CDR3 region has 12 residues. The CDR3 nucleotides read TGTGCCATCGGTCAGGGGGATGATGAGCAGTTCTTC. Translated: CAIGQGDDEQFF.

J is TRBJ1-2 and V is TRBV3-1 (or the pseudogene TRBV3-2); D ambiguous. Trimming removed 1 base from V and 4 bases from J, with 16 bases in between. Germline V CDR1 and CDR2: LGHDT, YNNKEL (reference sequence). The CDR3 is made up of 16 amino acids. CDR3 sequence reads: CASSQGTGRELYGYTF. The CDR3, as DNA: TGTGCCAGCAGCCAAGGGACCGGACGGGAGCTCTATGGCTACACCTTC.

The genes are TRBV5-1 and TRBJ1-4; D may be TRBD1 (6 bases). From germline, CDR1 is SGHRS and CDR2 YFSETQ. This CDR3 contains 16 residues. Between the trimmed V and J ends, which lost 0 bases and 0 bases, there was a span of 9 bases. CDR3 DNA sequence: TGCGCCAGCAGCTTGGACAGGGTTGCAACTAATGAAAAACTGTTTTTT. Translated: CASSLDRVATNEKLFF.

The chain joins TRBV18 to TRBJ1-5; 8 positions match TRBD1. The CDR3 extends over 17 amino acids. Germline V CDR1 and CDR2: KGHSH, LQKENI. V lost 4 bases to trimming and J lost 2 bases; unmatched junction nucleotides: 10. CDR3: CASSQDPGGKGNQPQHF. As DNA, the CDR3 is TGTGCCAGCTCACAAGACCCAGGGGGCAAAGGCAATCAGCCCCAGCATTTT.

The J gene is TRBJ1-6, the V gene TRBV14; 7 bases align to TRBD1. Germline loops: CDR1 SGHDN, CDR2 FVKESK. There are 13 residues in the CDR3. V shed 5 bases and J 9 bases; nucleotides not matched to a gene: 4. CDR3 loop: CASSWTGGSPLHF. CDR3 bases: TGTGCCAGCAGCTGGACAGGCGGTTCACCCCTCCACTTT.

This sequence joins TRBV6-5 and TRBJ2-7; D is perhaps TRBD1 (5 bases). The length of the CDR3 is 16 residues. Trimming removed 4 bases at V and 2 bases at J, with 18 bases between. CDR1 and CDR2 (germline): MNHEY, SVGAGI. CDR3 region: CASSLIFGAGAYEQYF. DNA of the CDR3: TGTGCCAGCAGTTTGATTTTTGGGGCAGGTGCCTACGAGCAGTACTTC.

The chain recombines TRBV4-1 with TRBJ2-2; possible D gene TRBD1, 5 bases. The CDR3 sequence is 18 residues long. The germline V gene encodes CDR1 MGHRA and CDR2 YSYEKL. V lost 0 bases to trimming and J lost 4 bases, with 18 bases between them. This CDR3 is CASSQEGHARGGTGELFF. The CDR3 DNA is TGCGCCAGCAGCCAAGAAGGACATGCCCGAGGCGGCACCGGGGAGCTGTTTTTT.

The chain combines TRBV4-2 with TRBJ2-7; TRBD2 matches 8 bases. The V segment lost 3 bases and the J segment 6 bases; nucleotides outside the gene matches: 7. Germline V gene data show CDR1 as LGHNA and CDR2 as YNFKEQ. The CDR3 totals 14 residues. The CDR3 sequence is CASSQGTSGREQYF. CDR3 nucleotides: TGTGCCAGCAGCCAGGGCACTAGCGGTCGCGAGCAGTACTTC.

This chain links TRBV28 with TRBJ1-1, with D perhaps TRBD1 (5 bases). V was cut by 4 bases and J by 1 base, with 13 bases left in between. The length of the CDR3 is 15 residues. CDR1 is MDHEN, CDR2 SYDVKM, per germline. CDR3 bases: TGTGCCAGCAGTTCCCTTGGTAGGGGGAACACTGAAGCTTTCTTT. Protein: CASSSLGRGNTEAFF.

For this clone: Additional DNA sequences in this sample encode the identical CDR3. This rearrangement joins TRBV12-3 or TRBV12-4 to TRBJ2-7; TRBD1 matches at 7 bases. V shed 3 bases and J 4 bases; nucleotides not matched to a gene: 3. The length of the CDR3 is 13 residues. As DNA, the CDR3 is TGTGCCAGCAGTTTTGGCAGGGGGTACGAGCAGTACTTC. Translation: CASSFGRGYEQYF.

This clone appeared a single time. The rearrangement links TRBV28 to TRBJ1-5, with 9 nucleotides matching TRBD1. This CDR3 region has 15 residues. Germline CDR1 MDHEN, CDR2 SYDVKM. J gave up 6 bases and V 7 bases, and 10 bases lay outside the gene matches. This CDR3 is CASKRDREAGQPQHF. CDR3 sequence (DNA): TGTGCCAGCAAAAGGGACAGGGAAGCAGGTCAGCCCCAGCATTTT.

This chain joins TRBV6-6 and TRBJ2-6, with 8 bases identical to TRBD1. J lost 3 bases, V lost 5 bases, and 15 bases had no gene match. The germline V gene encodes CDR1 MNHNY and CDR2 SVGAGI (reference sequence). The CDR3 runs to 19 residues. DNA for the CDR3: TGTGCCAGCAGTCCCGTCCCCGGGACAGGCTTCGGTGGGGCCAACGTCCTGACTTTC. Translating gives CASSPVPGTGFGGANVLTF.

This CDR3 is CASSLVATGTGELFF. CDR3 nucleotides: TGTGCCAGCAGCTTAGTAGCGACGGGCACCGGGGAGCTGTTTTTT. The rearrangement links TRBV11-2 to TRBJ2-2; perhaps TRBD2 as D (5 bases). V gave up 1 base and J gave up 4 bases, with 10 bases separating them. CDR3 length equals 15 residues. The germline CDR1 and CDR2 sequences are SGHAT and FQNNGV.

The rearrangement joins TRBV18 to TRBJ2-7, with 10 bases matching TRBD2. Germline values: CDR1 KGHSH, CDR2 LQKENI. The CDR3 is 14 amino acids. V lost 3 bases, J lost 7 bases, and 6 bases stayed unmatched. In DNA form, the CDR3 reads TGTGCCAGCTCACCCTCCCTAGCGGGGGATGAGCAGTACTTC. Translated, it gives CASSPSLAGDEQYF. The full variable domain, with the rest looked up from reference TRBV18 and TRBJ2-7, is NAGVMQNPRHLVRRRGQEARLRCSPMKGHSHVYWYRQLPEEGLKFMVYLQKENIIDESGMPKERFSAEFPKEGPSILRIQQVVRGDSAAYFCASSPSLAGDEQYFGPGTRLTVT.

The V gene is TRBV19, the J gene TRBJ1-1; TRBD1 aligns across 9 bases. The trim removed 5 bases at V and 7 bases at J, leaving 11 bases unmatched. The CDR3 is made up of 15 amino acids. Germline CDR1 reads LNHDA; CDR2 reads SQIVND (reference sequence). CDR3 sequence (DNA): TGTGCCAGTAGTCCTCAGACAGGGGGATTTGGTGAAGCTTTCTTT. Translated: CASSPQTGGFGEAFF.

The chain couples TRBV9 to TRBJ1-1, with a possible D match to TRBD1 (5 bases). Per the germline V gene, CDR1 is SGDLS and CDR2 is YYNGEE. CDR3 length: 15 amino acids. Deletions cut 3 bases from V and 0 bases from J, with 12 bases between. The CDR3 nucleotides are TGTGCCAGCAGCGCAAGACAGAACATGAACACTGAAGCTTTCTTT. Its protein product is CASSARQNMNTEAFF. The full variable domain, rest sourced from reference TRBV9 and TRBJ1-1, is DSGVTQTPKHLITATGQRVTLRCSPRSGDLSVYWYQQSLDQGLQFLIQYYNGEERAKGNILERFSAQQFPDLHSELNLSSLELGDSALYFCASSARQNMNTEAFFGQGTRLTVV.

The chain recombines TRBV12-3 or TRBV12-4 with TRBJ1-2; D not resolved. This CDR3 is built from 11 residues. V lost 6 bases and J 7 bases, leaving 9 bases between the germline ends. The CDR3 sequence is CASRYNSGYTF. In DNA, the CDR3 is TGTGCCAGCAGGTACAACAGTGGCTACACCTTC.

This chain connects TRBV4-3 to TRBJ1-5; D gene unclear. V was pared by 4 bases and J by 4 bases, with 8 bases between. Germline loops: CDR1 LGHNA, CDR2 YSLEER. The CDR3 sequence is 13 residues long. The CDR3 sequence: CASSLRLNQPQHF. CDR3 DNA sequence: TGCGCCAGCAGCCTCCGACTTAATCAGCCCCAGCATTTT.

The rearrangement uses TRBV20-1 and TRBJ1-2, with D unclear. CDR3 length equals 9 residues. Germline CDR1 reads DFQATT; CDR2 reads SNEGSKA (reference sequence). The V end lost 3 bases, the J end lost 14 bases, and 10 bases lay between the germline ends. The CDR3 here is CSASRSPTF. The CDR3 bases are TGCAGTGCTAGTCGCAGTCCAACCTTC.